This T cell receptor (beta chain) was sequenced during a study of tumor and adjacent non-tumor tissue in lung cancer. Findings and limits, study-wide: Normal lung showed higher cumulative top 100 clone frequency than tumor. Tumor tissue had significantly higher TCR diversity than normal lung.

V shed 6 bases and J 6 bases; nucleotides not matched to a gene: 8. The CDR3 length is 15 residues. The germline gives CDR1 MNHEY, CDR2 SVGAGI. The template was RNA from unsorted bulk tissue. The library came from three nested PCR rounds adapted from ARM-PCR protocols. TCRdb re-called the multiplex PCR reads with MiXCR, one entry per CDR3 protein. The table has 220,000 or so distinct CDR3 sequences, approximately 74% seen once. This clonotype was detected only a few times. The target antigen is unknown. The source is a man aged 55-75 years with non-small cell lung cancer. Material for sequencing was lung tumor tissue. The chain couples TRBV6-5 to TRBJ2-1; 10 bases match TRBD2. CDR3 region: CASRDLSGGSNEQFF. The CDR3 DNA reads TGTGCCAGCAGGGACCTTAGCGGGGGGTCCAATGAGCAGTTCTTC.